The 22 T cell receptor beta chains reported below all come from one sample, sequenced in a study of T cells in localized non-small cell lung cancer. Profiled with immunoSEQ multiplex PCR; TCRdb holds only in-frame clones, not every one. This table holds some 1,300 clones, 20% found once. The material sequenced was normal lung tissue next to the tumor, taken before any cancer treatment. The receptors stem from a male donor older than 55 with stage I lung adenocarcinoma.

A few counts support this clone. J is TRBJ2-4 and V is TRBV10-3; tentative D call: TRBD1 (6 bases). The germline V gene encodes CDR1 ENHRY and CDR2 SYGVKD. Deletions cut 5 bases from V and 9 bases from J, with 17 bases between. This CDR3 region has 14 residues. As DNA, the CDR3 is TGTGCCATCAGTAGGGACACCACAGAGTCCATTCAGTACTTC. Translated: CAISRDTTESIQYF.

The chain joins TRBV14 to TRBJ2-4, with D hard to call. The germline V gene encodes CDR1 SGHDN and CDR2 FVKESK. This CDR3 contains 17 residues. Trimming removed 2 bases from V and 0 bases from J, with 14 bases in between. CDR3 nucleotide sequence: TGTGCCAGCAGCCAACGGATGGCACCTTTAGCCAAAAACATTCAGTACTTC. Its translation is CASSQRMAPLAKNIQYF.

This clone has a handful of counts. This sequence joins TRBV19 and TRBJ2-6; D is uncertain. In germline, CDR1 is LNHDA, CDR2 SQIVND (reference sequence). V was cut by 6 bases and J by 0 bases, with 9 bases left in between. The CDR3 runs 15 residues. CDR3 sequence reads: CASRTRSSGANVLTF. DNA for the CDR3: TGTGCCAGTAGGACAAGAAGCTCTGGGGCCAACGTCCTGACTTTC. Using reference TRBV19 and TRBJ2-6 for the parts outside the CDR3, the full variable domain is DGGITQSPKYLFRKEGQNVTLSCEQNLNHDAMYWYRQDPGQGLRLIYYSQIVNDFQKGDIAEGYSVSREKKESFPLTVTSAQKNPTAFYLCASRTRSSGANVLTFGAGSRLTVL.

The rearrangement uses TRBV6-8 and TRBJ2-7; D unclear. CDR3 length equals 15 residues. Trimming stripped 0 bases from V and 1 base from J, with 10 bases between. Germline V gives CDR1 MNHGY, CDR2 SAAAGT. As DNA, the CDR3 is TGTGCCAGCAGTTACTCGTTCAGTCGATCCTACGAGCAGTACTTC. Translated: CASSYSFSRSYEQYF.

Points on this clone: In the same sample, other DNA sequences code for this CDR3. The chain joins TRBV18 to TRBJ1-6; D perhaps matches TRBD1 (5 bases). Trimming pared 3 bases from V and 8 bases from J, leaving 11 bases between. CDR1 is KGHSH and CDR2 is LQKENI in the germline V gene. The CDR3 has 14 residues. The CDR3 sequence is CASSPGGDDSPLHF. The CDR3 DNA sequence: TGTGCCAGCTCACCGGGGGGGGACGATTCACCCCTCCACTTT.

The CDR3 region is CASSLELDNSPLHF. CDR3 coding DNA: TGCGCCAGCAGCTTGGAATTGGATAATTCACCCCTCCACTTT. The rearrangement joins TRBV5-1 to TRBJ1-6; no reliable D call. This CDR3 spans 14 amino acids. V was pared by 0 bases and J by 5 bases, with 6 bases between. The germline V gene has CDR1 SGHRS and CDR2 YFSETQ.

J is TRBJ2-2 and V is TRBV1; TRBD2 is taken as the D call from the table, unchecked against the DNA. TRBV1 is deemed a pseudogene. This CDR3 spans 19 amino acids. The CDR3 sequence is CASSQEGLGPASNTGELFF. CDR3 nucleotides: TGCGCCAGCAGCCAAGAAGGTCTAGGCCCAGCTAGTAACACCGGGGAGCTGTTTTTT.

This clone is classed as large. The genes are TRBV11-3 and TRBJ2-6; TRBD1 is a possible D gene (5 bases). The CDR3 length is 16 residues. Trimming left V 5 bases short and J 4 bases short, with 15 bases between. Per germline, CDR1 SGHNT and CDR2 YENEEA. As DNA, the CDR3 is TGTGCCAGCAGCCCGGGCCAGGGTTCCGGGGCCAACGTCCTGACTTTC. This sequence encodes CASSPGQGSGANVLTF.

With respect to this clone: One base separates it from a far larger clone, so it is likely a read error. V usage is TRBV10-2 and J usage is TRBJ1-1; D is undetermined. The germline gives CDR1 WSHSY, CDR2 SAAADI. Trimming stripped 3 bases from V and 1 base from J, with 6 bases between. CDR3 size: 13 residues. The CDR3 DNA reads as TGCGCCAGCAGTGACAGAAGGAACACTGAAGCTTTCTTT. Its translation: CASSDRRNTEAFF.

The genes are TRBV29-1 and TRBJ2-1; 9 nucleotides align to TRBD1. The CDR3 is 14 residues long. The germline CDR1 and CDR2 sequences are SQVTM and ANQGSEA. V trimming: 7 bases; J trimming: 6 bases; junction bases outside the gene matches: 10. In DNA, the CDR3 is TGCAGCGGCGGACAGGGGTCGGGAGGCAATGAGCAGTTCTTC. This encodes CSGGQGSGGNEQFF.

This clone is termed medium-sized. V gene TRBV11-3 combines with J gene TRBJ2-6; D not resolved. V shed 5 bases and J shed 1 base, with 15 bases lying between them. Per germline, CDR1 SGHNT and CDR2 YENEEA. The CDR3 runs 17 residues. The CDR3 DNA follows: TGTGCCAGCAGCCCAACAGCGACCAGGTCTGGGGCCAACGTCCTGACTTTC. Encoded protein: CASSPTATRSGANVLTF.

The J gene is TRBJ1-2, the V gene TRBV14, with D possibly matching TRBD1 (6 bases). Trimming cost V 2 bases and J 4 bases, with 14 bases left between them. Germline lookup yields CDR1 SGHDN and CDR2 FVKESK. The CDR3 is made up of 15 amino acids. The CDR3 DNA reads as TGTGCCAGCAGCCAAAATGACAGGACGCGCTATGGCTACACCTTC. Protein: CASSQNDRTRYGYTF.

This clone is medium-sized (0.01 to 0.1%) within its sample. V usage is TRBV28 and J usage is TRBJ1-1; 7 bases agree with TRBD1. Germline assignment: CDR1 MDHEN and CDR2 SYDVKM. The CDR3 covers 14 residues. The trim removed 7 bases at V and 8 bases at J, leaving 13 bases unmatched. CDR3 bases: TGTGCCAGCACCACACAGGGGAGCGACGGGGAAGCTTTCTTT. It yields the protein CASTTQGSDGEAFF. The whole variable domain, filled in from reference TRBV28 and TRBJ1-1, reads DVKVTQSSRYLVKRTGEKVFLECVQDMDHENMFWYRQDPGLGLRLIYFSYDVKMKEKGDIPEGYSVSREKKERFSLILESASTNQTSMYLCASTTQGSDGEAFFGQGTRLTVV.

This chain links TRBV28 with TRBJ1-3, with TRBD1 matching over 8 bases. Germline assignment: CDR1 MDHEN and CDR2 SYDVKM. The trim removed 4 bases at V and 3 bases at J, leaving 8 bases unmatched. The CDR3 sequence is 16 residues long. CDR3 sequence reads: CASSSSTGGGGNTIYF. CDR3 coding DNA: TGTGCCAGCAGTTCATCTACAGGGGGGGGTGGAAACACCATATATTTT.

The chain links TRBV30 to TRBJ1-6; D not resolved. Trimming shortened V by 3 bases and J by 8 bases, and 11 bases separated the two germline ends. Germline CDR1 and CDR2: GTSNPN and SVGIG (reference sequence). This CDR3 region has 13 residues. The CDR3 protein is CAWSLREDSPLHF. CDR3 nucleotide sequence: TGTGCCTGGAGCCTTAGGGAGGATTCACCCCTCCACTTT.

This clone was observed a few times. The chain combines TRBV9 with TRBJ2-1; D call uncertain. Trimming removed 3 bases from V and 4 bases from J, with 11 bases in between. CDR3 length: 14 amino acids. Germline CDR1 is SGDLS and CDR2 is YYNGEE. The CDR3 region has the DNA TGTGCCAGCAGCGACCGAGGAGAATACAATGAGCAGTTCTTC. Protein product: CASSDRGEYNEQFF. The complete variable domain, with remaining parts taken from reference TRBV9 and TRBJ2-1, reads DSGVTQTPKHLITATGQRVTLRCSPRSGDLSVYWYQQSLDQGLQFLIQYYNGEERAKGNILERFSAQQFPDLHSELNLSSLELGDSALYFCASSDRGEYNEQFFGPGTRLTVL.

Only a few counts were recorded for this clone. The CDR3 DNA is TGTGCCAGCAGCGGCCAGGGGAGATTCTATGGCTACACCTTC. Translation gives CASSGQGRFYGYTF. V and J are TRBV9 and TRBJ1-2; TRBD1 might be the D (6 bases). V was trimmed by 3 bases and J by 4 bases, leaving 13 bases between them. Germline CDR1 SGDLS, CDR2 YYNGEE. The CDR3 consists of 14 residues.

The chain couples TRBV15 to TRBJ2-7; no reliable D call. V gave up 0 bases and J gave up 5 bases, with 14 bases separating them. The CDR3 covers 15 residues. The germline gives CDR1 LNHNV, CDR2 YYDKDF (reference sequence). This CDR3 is CATSREGLLRHEQYF. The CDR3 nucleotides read TGTGCCACCAGCAGAGAAGGGTTATTGCGCCACGAGCAGTACTTC. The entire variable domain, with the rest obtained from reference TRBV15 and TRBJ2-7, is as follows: DAMVIQNPRYQVTQFGKPVTLSCSQTLNHNVMYWYQQKSSQAPKLLFHYYDKDFNNEADTPDNFQSRRPNTSFCFLDIRSPGLGDTAMYLCATSREGLLRHEQYFGPGTRLTVT.

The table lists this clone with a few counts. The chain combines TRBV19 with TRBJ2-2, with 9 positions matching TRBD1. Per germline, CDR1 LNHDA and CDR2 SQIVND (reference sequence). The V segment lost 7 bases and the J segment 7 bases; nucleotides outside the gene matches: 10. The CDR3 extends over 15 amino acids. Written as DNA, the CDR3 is TGTGCCAGTACCGCTGGACAGGGGTTTATCGGGGAGCTGTTTTTT. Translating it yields CASTAGQGFIGELFF.

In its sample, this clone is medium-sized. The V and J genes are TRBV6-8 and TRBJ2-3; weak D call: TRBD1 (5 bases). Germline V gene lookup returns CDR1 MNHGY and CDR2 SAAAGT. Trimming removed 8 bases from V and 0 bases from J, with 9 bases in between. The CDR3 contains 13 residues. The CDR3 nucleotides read TGTGCCAGCGGCAGGGCTAGCACAGATACGCAGTATTTT. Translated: CASGRASTDTQYF.

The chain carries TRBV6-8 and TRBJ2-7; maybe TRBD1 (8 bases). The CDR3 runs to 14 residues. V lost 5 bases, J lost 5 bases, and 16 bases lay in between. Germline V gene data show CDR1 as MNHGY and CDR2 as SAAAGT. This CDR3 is CASSTDRGGNEQYF. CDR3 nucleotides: TGTGCCAGCAGTACAGACAGGGGAGGGAACGAGCAGTACTTC.

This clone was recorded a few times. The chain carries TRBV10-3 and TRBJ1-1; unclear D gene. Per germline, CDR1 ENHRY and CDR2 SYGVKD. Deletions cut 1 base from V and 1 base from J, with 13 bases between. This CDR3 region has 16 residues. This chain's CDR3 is CAISELIGQTNTEAFF. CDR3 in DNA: TGTGCCATCAGTGAGTTGATCGGCCAGACGAACACTGAAGCTTTCTTT.